This entry concerns a single T cell receptor (beta chain). These data originate in a study of OX40 agonist ivuxolimab in advanced cancers. Study-level information: Patients achieving partial responses numbered three: one hepatocellular carcinoma case and two cutaneous melanoma cases.

TCRdb keeps only in-frame clones here, not all; method: immunoSEQ multiplex PCR. This repertoire shows tens of thousands of clones, 83% found once; its top ten account for 3.1%. The V gene's germline CDR1 is LNHDA and CDR2 SQIVND (reference sequence). The CDR3 sequence is 13 residues long. Trimming removed 7 bases at V and 3 bases at J, with 10 bases between. The receptor was isolated from an adult with an advanced solid tumor such as melanoma, head and neck, liver or kidney cancer. The chain employs TRBV19 and TRBJ1-5, with D possibly being TRBD1 (5 bases). The source material was CD4+ or CD8+ T cells sorted from blood, sampled in a trial of the OX40 agonist ivuxolimab. CDR3 nucleotide sequence: TGTGCCAGTAATCCAGGGAACAATCAGCCCCAGCATTTT. It specifies CASNPGNNQPQHF. The complete variable domain, with remaining parts taken from reference TRBV19 and TRBJ1-5, reads DGGITQSPKYLFRKEGQNVTLSCEQNLNHDAMYWYRQDPGQGLRLIYYSQIVNDFQKGDIAEGYSVSREKKESFPLTVTSAQKNPTAFYLCASNPGNNQPQHFGDGTRLSIL.